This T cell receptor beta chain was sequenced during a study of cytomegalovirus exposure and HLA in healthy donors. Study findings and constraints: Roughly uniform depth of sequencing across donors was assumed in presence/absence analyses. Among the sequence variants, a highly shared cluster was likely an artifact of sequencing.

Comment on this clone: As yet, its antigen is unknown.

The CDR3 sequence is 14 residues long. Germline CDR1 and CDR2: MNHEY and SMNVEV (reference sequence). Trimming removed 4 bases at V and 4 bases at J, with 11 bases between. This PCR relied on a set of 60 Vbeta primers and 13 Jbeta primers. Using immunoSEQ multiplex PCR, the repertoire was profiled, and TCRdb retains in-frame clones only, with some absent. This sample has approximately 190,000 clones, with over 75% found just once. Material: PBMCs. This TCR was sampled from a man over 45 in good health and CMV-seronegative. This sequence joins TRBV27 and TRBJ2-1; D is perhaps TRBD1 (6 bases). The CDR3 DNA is TGTGCCAGCAGTTCCCGGGACACTTACAATGAGCAGTTCTTC. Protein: CASSSRDTYNEQFF.